The rows below give T cell receptor beta chains drawn from one sample of a study of radiation and T cells in renal cell carcinoma. The method was immunoSEQ multiplex PCR; TCRdb's version includes in-frame clones alone and lacks a portion of them. Among around 77,000 clones listed, less than 90% were seen once. This material consisted of blood, taken from a patient whose treatment included radiotherapy and nephrectomy. The receptors come from a woman aged 55-69 years with renal cell carcinoma. CDR3s include the opening cysteine and the closing phenylalanine or tryptophan. Each record gives: D gene, V gene, J gene, CDR3 DNA, CDR3 protein. D genes are given only for firm matches.

d_call: .; v_call: TRBV4-1; j_call: TRBJ2-2; cdr3_nt: TGCGCCAGCAGCCAAGATAGAGACAGCACCGGGGAGCTGTTTTTT; cdr3_aa: CASSQDRDSTGELFF
d_call: .; v_call: TRBV28; j_call: TRBJ2-7; cdr3_nt: TGTGCCAGCAGAATAAGTGGGACCTACTCCTACGAGCAGTACTTC; cdr3_aa: CASRISGTYSYEQYF
d_call: .; v_call: TRBV6-5; j_call: TRBJ1-1; cdr3_nt: TGTGCCAGCAGTTACTCGAACCAGGGGCTTTTCACTGAAGCTTTCTTT; cdr3_aa: CASSYSNQGLFTEAFF
d_call: .; v_call: TRBV7-6; j_call: TRBJ1-4; cdr3_nt: TGTGCCAGCAGCTTAACATCCTTGGGGGAAAAACTGTTTTTT; cdr3_aa: CASSLTSLGEKLFF
d_call: .; v_call: TRBV11-3; j_call: TRBJ2-7; cdr3_nt: TGTGCCAGCAGCTTAGGTTCCCAGGGCCACGAGCAGTACTTC; cdr3_aa: CASSLGSQGHEQYF
d_call: TRBD1; v_call: TRBV5-1; j_call: TRBJ2-3; cdr3_nt: TGCGCCAGCGGGCCTCAGGGGGACACAGATACGCAGTATTTT; cdr3_aa: CASGPQGDTDTQYF
d_call: .; v_call: TRBV5-1; j_call: TRBJ2-3; cdr3_nt: TGCGCCAGCAGCTTGGACCGGGACCGCAACACAGATACGCAGTATTTT; cdr3_aa: CASSLDRDRNTDTQYF
d_call: TRBD1; v_call: TRBV4-1; j_call: TRBJ2-4; cdr3_nt: TGCGCCAGCAGCCAAGGGGGACAGGGGCAAAACATTCAGTACTTC; cdr3_aa: CASSQGGQGQNIQYF
d_call: TRBD1; v_call: TRBV7-2; j_call: TRBJ1-5; cdr3_nt: TGTGCCAGCAGCTCCCCGGGACAGGGAAGTCAGCCCCAGCATTTT; cdr3_aa: CASSSPGQGSQPQHF
d_call: TRBD1; v_call: TRBV12-5; j_call: TRBJ2-2; cdr3_nt: TGTGCTAGTGGGCCAGCCGGGACAGCGAACACCGGGGAGCTGTTTTTT; cdr3_aa: CASGPAGTANTGELFF
d_call: .; v_call: TRBV5-1; j_call: TRBJ1-5; cdr3_nt: TGCGCCAGCAGCTTGGACGGATTCAATCAGCCCCAGCATTTT; cdr3_aa: CASSLDGFNQPQHF
d_call: .; v_call: TRBV19; j_call: TRBJ2-2; cdr3_nt: TGTGCCAGTAGTATAGGAGTGTCAGGCACCGGGGAGCTGTTTTTT; cdr3_aa: CASSIGVSGTGELFF
d_call: .; v_call: TRBV28; j_call: TRBJ1-1; cdr3_nt: TGTGCCAGCAAAGGGGACACTGAAGCTTTCTTT; cdr3_aa: CASKGDTEAFF